The text below deals with one TCR beta chain. The data were taken from a study of blood T cells in healthy people across ages. A second PCR of 7 to 11 cycles used a sample-barcoded 5' primer and a J-beta primer mix. CDR3-containing paired-end reads numbered at least 2.5 million in each sample. TCRdb re-analysed the 5' RACE reads in MiXCR, keeping a single row per CDR3 protein. The data contain roughly 800,000 distinct CDR3 sequences, about 62% of them singletons. Sample donors were healthy Caucasian individuals that came from Russia, aged about 6 to 95. Each donor's blood draw was around 9.1 milliliters of peripheral blood. Samples each yielded at least 5 micrograms of total RNA. Trimming stripped 5 bases from V and 6 bases from J, with 19 bases between. Germline V gene data show CDR1 as MDHEN and CDR2 as SYDVKM. This CDR3 has 15 residues.

The receptor was derived from a man younger than 40 in good health. This chain connects TRBV28 to TRBJ1-1; possible D gene TRBD1, 6 bases. The sequencing sample was made of blood. CDR3 region: CASSPTGRGGPEAFF. In DNA form, the CDR3 reads TGTGCCAGCAGTCCAACAGGGCGGGGGGGCCCTGAAGCTTTCTTT.